The T cell receptor beta chain described here comes from a study of cytomegalovirus exposure and HLA in healthy donors. Points from the study as a whole: In vitro experiments confirmed that three CMV-associated chains were specific for CMV antigens.

The PCR used 60 Vbeta and 13 Jbeta primers. Clones were read by immunoSEQ multiplex PCR, and TCRdb kept only the in-frame ones, dropping some. The table has approximately 100,000 clones, 64% seen once. The CDR3 is 14 amino acids. V lost 3 bases and J 0 bases, leaving 10 bases between the germline ends. Germline CDR1 reads GTSNPN; CDR2 reads SVGIG (reference sequence). The table lists this clone with a few counts. What it binds is not known. This chain uses TRBV30 with TRBJ2-3, with a weak D call TRBD2 (6 bases). The receptor comes from a man in his 60s in good health and CMV-seronegative. Sequencing was carried out using PBMCs. The CDR3 protein is CAWRASASTDTQYF. The CDR3 DNA sequence: TGTGCCTGGAGGGCTAGCGCGAGCACAGATACGCAGTATTTT.